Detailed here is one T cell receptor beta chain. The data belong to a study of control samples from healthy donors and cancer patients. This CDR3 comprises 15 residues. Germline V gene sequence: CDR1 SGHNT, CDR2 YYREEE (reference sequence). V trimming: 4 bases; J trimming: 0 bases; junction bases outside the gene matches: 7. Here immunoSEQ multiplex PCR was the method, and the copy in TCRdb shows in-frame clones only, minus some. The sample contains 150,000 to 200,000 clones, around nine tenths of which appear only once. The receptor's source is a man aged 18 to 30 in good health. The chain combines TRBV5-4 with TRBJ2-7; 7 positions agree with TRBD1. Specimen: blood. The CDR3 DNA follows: TGTGCCAGCAGCAGGGAGACAGGGAGCTCCTACGAGCAGTACTTC. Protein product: CASSRETGSSYEQYF.